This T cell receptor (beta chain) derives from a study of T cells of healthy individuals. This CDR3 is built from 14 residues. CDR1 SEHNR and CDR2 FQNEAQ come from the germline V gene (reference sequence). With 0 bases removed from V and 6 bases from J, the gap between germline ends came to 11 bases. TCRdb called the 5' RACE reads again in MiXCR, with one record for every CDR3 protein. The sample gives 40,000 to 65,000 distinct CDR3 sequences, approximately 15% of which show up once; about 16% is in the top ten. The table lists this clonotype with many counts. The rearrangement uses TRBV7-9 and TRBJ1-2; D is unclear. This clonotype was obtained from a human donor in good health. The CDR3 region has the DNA TGTGCCAGCAGCTTAGCTACACCTACCCATGGCTACACCTTC. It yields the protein CASSLATPTHGYTF. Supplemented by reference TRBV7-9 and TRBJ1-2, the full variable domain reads DTGVSQNPRHKITKRGQNVTFRCDPISEHNRLYWYRQTLGQGPEFLTYFQNEAQLEKSRLLSDRFSAERPKGSFSTLEIQRTEQGDSAMYLCASSLATPTHGYTFGSGTRLTVV.